This T cell receptor beta chain was observed in a study of lymphopenia after photon versus proton radiotherapy. General study results and limits: After lymphocyte nadir, photon-treated repertoires showed oligoclonal expansion, especially CD8+ Temra. Authors raise, but do not show, better survival with proton therapy. Under photons, naive T cells and diversity fell while effector/memory populations rose.

The germline V gene encodes CDR1 SGHTA and CDR2 FQGTGA. V lost 4 bases to trimming and J lost 10 bases, with 23 bases between them. The CDR3 is made up of 16 amino acids. The count of this clone is one. Its antigen is still unknown. Some clones are missing from TCRdb's copy, which holds only in-frame ones; the method was immunoSEQ multiplex PCR. The table records tens of thousands of clones, around 82% of them present only once. The sample in question was peripheral blood, obtained from a patient treated with proton-based radiotherapy. The receptor was derived from a man in his sixties with pancreatic cancer. V is TRBV7-3 and J is TRBJ2-1; D perhaps matches TRBD2 (6 bases). CDR3 DNA sequence: TGTGCCAGCAGCTCAGCCCCGGGACTCCTGGTCGGCGAGCAGTTCTTC. This translates into CASSSAPGLLVGEQFF.